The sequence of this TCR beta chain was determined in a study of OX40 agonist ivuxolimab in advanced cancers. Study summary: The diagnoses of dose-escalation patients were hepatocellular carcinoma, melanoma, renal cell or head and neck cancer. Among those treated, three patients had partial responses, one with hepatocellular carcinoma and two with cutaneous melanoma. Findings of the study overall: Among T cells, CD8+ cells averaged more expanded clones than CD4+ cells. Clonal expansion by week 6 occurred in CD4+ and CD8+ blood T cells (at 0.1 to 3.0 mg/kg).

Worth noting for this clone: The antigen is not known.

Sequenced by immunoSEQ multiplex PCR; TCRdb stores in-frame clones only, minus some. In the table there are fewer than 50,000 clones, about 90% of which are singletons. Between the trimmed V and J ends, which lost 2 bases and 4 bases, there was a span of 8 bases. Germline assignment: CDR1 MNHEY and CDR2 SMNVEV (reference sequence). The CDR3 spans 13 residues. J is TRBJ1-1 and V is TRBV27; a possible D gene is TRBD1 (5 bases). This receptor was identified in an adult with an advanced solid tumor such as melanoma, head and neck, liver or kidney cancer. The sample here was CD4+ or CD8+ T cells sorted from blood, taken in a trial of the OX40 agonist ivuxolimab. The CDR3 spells CASSLPGGTEAFF. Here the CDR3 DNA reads TGTGCCAGCAGTTTACCCGGGGGCACTGAAGCTTTCTTT.